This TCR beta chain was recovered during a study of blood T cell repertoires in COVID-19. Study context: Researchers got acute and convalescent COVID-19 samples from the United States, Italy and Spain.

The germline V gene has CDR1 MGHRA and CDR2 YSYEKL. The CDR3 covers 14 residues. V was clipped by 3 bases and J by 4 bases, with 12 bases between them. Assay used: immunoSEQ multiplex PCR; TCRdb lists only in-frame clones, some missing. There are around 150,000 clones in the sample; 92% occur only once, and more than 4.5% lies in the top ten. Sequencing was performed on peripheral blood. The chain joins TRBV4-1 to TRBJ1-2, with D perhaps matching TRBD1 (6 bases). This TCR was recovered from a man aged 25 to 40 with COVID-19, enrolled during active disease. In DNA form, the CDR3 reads TGCGCCAGCAGCCAGAGGACAGAGCTCTATGGCTACACCTTC. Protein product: CASSQRTELYGYTF.